A selection of T cell receptor beta chains follows, all from one sample in a study of T cells in Graves' hyperthyroidism and ophthalmopathy. A single record per CDR3 protein comes from TCRdb applying MiXCR to the multiplex PCR reads. The table records 250,000 to 400,000 distinct CDR3 sequences, approximately 13% of them present only once. The sequenced material came from blood. All receptors derive from a woman between 35 and 50 years old with Graves' ophthalmopathy. Both conserved end residues are part of each CDR3. The order of the fields is D gene, J gene, V gene, clone size, CDR3 protein, CDR3 DNA. The D gene is left open where the match is weak. Size is omitted from some rows. Given values are once, few, many or a class for expanded clones.

TRBD1 | TRBJ2-7 | TRBV18 | few | CASSPGQGAEQYF | TGTGCCAGCTCACCGGGACAGGGCGCCGAGCAGTACTTC
TRBD1 | TRBJ1-2 | TRBV19 | . | CASSRQGGEAGYTF | TGTGCCAGTAGTAGACAAGGGGGCGAAGCGGGCTACACCTTC
. | TRBJ2-1 | TRBV30 | . | CAWGRQGYNEQFF | TGTGCCTGGGGAAGGCAGGGGTACAATGAGCAGTTCTTC
TRBD2 | TRBJ2-1 | TRBV7-2 | many | CASSRESASGRLNEQFF | TGTGCCAGCAGCCGAGAGTCGGCTAGCGGGAGGTTGAATGAGCAGTTCTTC
. | TRBJ2-5 | TRBV6-5 | many | CASNVEGGGETQYF | TGTGCCAGTAATGTCGAGGGGGGCGGGGAGACCCAGTACTTC
TRBD1 | TRBJ1-2 | TRBV6-1 | many | CASSDRGDYGYTF | TGTGCCAGCAGTGACAGGGGGGACTATGGCTACACCTTC
. | TRBJ1-6 | TRBV2 | many | CASSEERESPLHF | TGTGCCAGCAGTGAAGAGAGGGAATCACCCCTCCACTTT
TRBD1 | TRBJ1-1 | TRBV20-1 | few | CSAIQGGTEAFF | TGCAGTGCTATTCAGGGGGGAACTGAAGCTTTCTTT
. | TRBJ2-6 | TRBV2 | many | CASRYPLIAAGANVLTF | TGTGCCAGCAGGTACCCTCTAATAGCAGCCGGGGCCAACGTCCTGACTTTC
. | TRBJ2-3 | TRBV2 | many | CASSQYSLGTDTQYF | TGTGCCAGCAGTCAGTACTCCTTGGGTACAGATACGCAGTATTTT
. | TRBJ2-1 | TRBV12-5 | many | CASGLGGSYNEQFF | TGTGCTAGTGGTTTGGGGGGCTCTTACAATGAGCAGTTCTTC
. | TRBJ1-5 | TRBV27 | many | CASRADQGNQPQHF | TGTGCCAGCAGGGCGGACCAGGGGAATCAGCCCCAGCATTTT
TRBD1 | TRBJ2-1 | TRBV27 | many | CASGTGRVNEQFF | TGTGCCAGCGGGACAGGGAGAGTGAATGAGCAGTTCTTC
. | TRBJ1-1 | TRBV19 | few | CASSIRRSLSGNTEAFF | TGTGCCAGTAGTATTCGGAGGAGCTTAAGTGGGAACACTGAAGCTTTCTTT
. | TRBJ2-2 | TRBV30 | few | CAWKAFLQTANTGELFF | TGTGCCTGGAAGGCCTTTCTGCAGACAGCGAACACCGGGGAGCTGTTTTTT
TRBD2 | TRBJ2-1 | TRBV4-1 | . | CASNLAGGPNEQFF | TGCGCCAGCAACCTAGCGGGAGGACCCAATGAGCAGTTCTTC
. | TRBJ2-1 | TRBV7-9 | . | CASSLVLEGQFF | TGTGCCAGCAGCTTAGTACTTGAAGGGCAGTTCTTC
TRBD2 | TRBJ2-5 | TRBV20-1 | many | CSALLPTSGRAETQYF | TGCAGTGCCCTCTTGCCGACTAGCGGGAGGGCTGAGACCCAGTACTTC
. | TRBJ1-2 | TRBV27 | few | CASTSARGGYGYTF | TGTGCCAGCACCTCTGCCCGGGGCGGGTATGGCTACACCTTC
. | TRBJ1-2 | TRBV19 | . | CASRPYTAANYGYTF | TGTGCCAGTAGACCCTACACAGCTGCTAACTATGGCTACACCTTC
TRBD1 | TRBJ1-6 | TRBV28 | many | CASSSPPGGQGTDSPLHF | TGTGCCAGCAGTTCCCCCCCGGGGGGACAGGGAACAGATTCACCCCTCCACTTT
. | TRBJ2-5 | TRBV2 | . | CASSDDSSTGDRETQYF | TGTGCCAGCAGTGACGACAGCTCCACTGGGGACCGAGAGACCCAGTACTTC
. | TRBJ2-1 | TRBV11-2 | many | CASSLARGGGNEQFF | TGTGCCAGCAGCTTAGCGCGGGGTGGGGGCAATGAGCAGTTCTTC
. | TRBJ2-7 | TRBV6-1 | many | CASSERTAYEQYF | TGTGCCAGCAGTGAGCGGACAGCCTACGAGCAGTACTTC
TRBD1 | TRBJ2-7 | TRBV6-5 | many | CASSYSQTGTGITYEQYF | TGTGCCAGCAGCTACTCCCAGACCGGGACAGGGATTACCTACGAGCAGTACTTC
TRBD2 | TRBJ2-3 | TRBV19 | . | CASSFLLAGGNGDTQYF | TGTGCCAGTAGTTTCCTGCTAGCGGGGGGGAACGGGGATACGCAGTATTTT
TRBD1 | TRBJ2-2 | TRBV20-1 | many | CSAQMGQGTGELFF | TGCAGTGCACAGATGGGACAGGGAACCGGGGAGCTGTTTTTT
. | TRBJ1-4 | TRBV10-2 | . | CASRVDRFNEKLFF | TGCGCCAGCAGAGTTGACAGGTTTAATGAAAAACTGTTTTTT
TRBD1 | TRBJ2-7 | TRBV19 | . | CASSLFGTGVADEQYF | TGTGCCAGTAGTTTATTCGGGACAGGCGTCGCCGACGAGCAGTACTTC
TRBD1 | TRBJ1-2 | TRBV11-1 | . | CASSLVAAGGRGYTF | TGTGCCAGCAGCTTAGTAGCCGCAGGGGGGCGAGGCTACACCTTC
. | TRBJ1-5 | TRBV20-1 | many | CSAKNRDYSNQPQHF | TGCAGTGCTAAAAACAGGGACTATAGCAATCAGCCCCAGCATTTT
. | TRBJ1-3 | TRBV10-2 | few | CASRETGGPGNTIYF | TGCGCCAGCAGGGAAACAGGAGGCCCTGGAAACACCATATATTTT
. | TRBJ2-2 | TRBV9 | . | CASSVALSPTGELFF | TGTGCCAGCAGCGTAGCCCTATCGCCGACCGGGGAGCTGTTTTTT
TRBD1 | TRBJ1-4 | TRBV12-3/TRBV12-4 | few | CASSQRTGSEKLFF | TGTGCCAGCAGTCAAAGGACAGGTAGTGAAAAACTGTTTTTT
TRBD1 | TRBJ1-5 | TRBV2 | many | CASSEAWTGGIQPQHF | TGTGCCAGCAGTGAAGCCTGGACAGGGGGCATTCAGCCCCAGCATTTT
TRBD1 | TRBJ2-3 | TRBV14 | . | CASSQVGTGVPDTQYF | TGTGCCAGCAGCCAAGTGGGGACAGGGGTCCCAGATACGCAGTATTTT
. | TRBJ2-1 | TRBV6-1 | many | CASSLLGGPLRVDEQFF | TGTGCCAGCAGTCTCCTGGGGGGACCCCTAAGGGTCGATGAGCAGTTCTTC
TRBD2 | TRBJ2-3 | TRBV6-1 | many | CASSESGLAGSVDTQYF | TGTGCCAGCAGTGAAAGTGGGCTAGCGGGAAGTGTGGATACGCAGTATTTT
TRBD1 | TRBJ2-7 | TRBV6-5 | . | CASSYSGQPYEQYF | TGTGCCAGCAGTTACTCGGGACAGCCCTACGAGCAGTACTTC
TRBD2 | TRBJ2-1 | TRBV27 | many | CASSPKRLAGTVDEQFF | TGTGCCAGCAGTCCAAAGAGACTAGCGGGAACGGTCGATGAGCAGTTCTTC
TRBD1 | TRBJ1-1 | TRBV18 | few | CASSLKTGGSTEAFF | TGTGCCAGCTCACTCAAGACAGGGGGGAGCACTGAAGCTTTCTTT
. | TRBJ1-6 | TRBV9 | . | CASSVSSDTGSPLHF | TGTGCCAGCAGCGTATCATCGGATACAGGGTCACCCCTCCACTTT
TRBD1 | TRBJ2-7 | TRBV7-9 | . | CASSLAPQGASYEQYF | TGTGCCAGCAGCTTAGCTCCCCAGGGGGCTTCCTACGAGCAGTACTTC
. | TRBJ2-3 | TRBV6-1 | . | CASRNRFGGNTDTQYF | TGTGCCAGCAGAAACAGGTTTGGCGGAAACACAGATACGCAGTATTTT
. | TRBJ1-2 | TRBV20-1 | many | CSARDRSNLVNNYGYTF | TGCAGTGCTAGAGATCGTAGTAACCTCGTAAATAATTATGGCTACACCTTC
. | TRBJ2-1 | TRBV7-6 | few | CASSLAHEGEQFF | TGTGCCAGCAGCTTAGCGCATGAGGGTGAGCAGTTCTTC
. | TRBJ1-4 | TRBV11-2 | many | CASSFGLNEKLFF | TGTGCCAGCAGCTTCGGCTTGAATGAAAAACTGTTTTTT
. | TRBJ2-3 | TRBV2 | many | CASSAILGGTDTQYF | TGTGCCAGCAGTGCCATACTAGGAGGGACAGATACGCAGTATTTT
TRBD1 | TRBJ2-7 | TRBV4-1 | few | CASSPKQGIYEQYF | TGCGCCAGCAGCCCTAAACAGGGGATCTACGAGCAGTACTTC